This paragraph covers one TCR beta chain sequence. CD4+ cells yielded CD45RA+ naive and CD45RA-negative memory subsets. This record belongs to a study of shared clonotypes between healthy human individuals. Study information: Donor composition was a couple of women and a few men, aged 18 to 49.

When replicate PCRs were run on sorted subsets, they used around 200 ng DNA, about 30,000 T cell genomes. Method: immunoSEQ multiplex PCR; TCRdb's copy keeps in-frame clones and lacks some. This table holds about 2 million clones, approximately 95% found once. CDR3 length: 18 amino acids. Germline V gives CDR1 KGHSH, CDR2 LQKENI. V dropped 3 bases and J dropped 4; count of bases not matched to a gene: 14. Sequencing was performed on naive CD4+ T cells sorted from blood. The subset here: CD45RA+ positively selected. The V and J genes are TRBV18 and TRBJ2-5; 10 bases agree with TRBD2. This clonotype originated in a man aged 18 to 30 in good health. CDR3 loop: CASSPVPPGLAGAETQYF. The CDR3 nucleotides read TGTGCCAGCTCACCTGTGCCCCCGGGGCTAGCGGGAGCAGAGACCCAGTACTTC.